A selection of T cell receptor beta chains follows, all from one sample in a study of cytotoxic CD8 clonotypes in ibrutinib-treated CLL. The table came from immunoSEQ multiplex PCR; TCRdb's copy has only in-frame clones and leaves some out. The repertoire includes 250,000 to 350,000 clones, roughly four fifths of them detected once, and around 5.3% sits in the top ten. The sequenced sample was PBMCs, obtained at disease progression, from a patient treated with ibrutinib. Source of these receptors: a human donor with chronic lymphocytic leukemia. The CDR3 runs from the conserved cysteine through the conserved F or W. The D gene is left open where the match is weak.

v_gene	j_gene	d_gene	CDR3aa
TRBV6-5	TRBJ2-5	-	CASSYYEGQETQYF
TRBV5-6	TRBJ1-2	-	CASSRNRDGYTF
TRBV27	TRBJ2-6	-	CASSPIGYSGANVLTF
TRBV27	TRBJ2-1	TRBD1	CASSYKTGYNEQFF
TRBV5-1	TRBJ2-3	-	CASSLGGGATDTQYF
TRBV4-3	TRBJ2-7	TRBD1	CASSQDRTGFYEQYF
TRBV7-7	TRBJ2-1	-	CASSLRLGSYKQFF
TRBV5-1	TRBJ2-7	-	CASSPRPSQSSYEQYF
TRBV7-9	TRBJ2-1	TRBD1	CASSLVSFGRRGQGVVFF
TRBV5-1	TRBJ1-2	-	CASSLEGTSYGYTF
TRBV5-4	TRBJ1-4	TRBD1	CASSPDRGRSEKLFF
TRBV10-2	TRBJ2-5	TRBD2	CASSETSGSFIGVETQYF
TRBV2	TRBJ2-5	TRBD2	CASSDGLAGTRQETQYF
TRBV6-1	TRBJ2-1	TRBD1	CASSAGGVAYNEQFF
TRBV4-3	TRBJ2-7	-	CASSQGAGALTAYEQYF